This TCR beta chain was found in a study of cytomegalovirus exposure and HLA in healthy donors. Across the whole study: In a later analysis, the roughly 120 validation repertoires were reported to have used the same platform as the 650 to 800 first-cohort repertoires. Study findings and constraints: The study designated some 180 TCR beta chains cytomegalovirus-associated.

About this clone: Antigen: not known.

Germline CDR1 reads MNHEY; CDR2 reads SVGAGI. This CDR3 has 15 residues. Trimming removed 7 bases from V and 7 bases from J; junction bases left unmatched: 14. The protocol was immunoSEQ multiplex PCR, while the TCRdb copy is restricted to in-frame clones and leaves out a portion. The sample has about 170,000 clones, over 85% seen once. The TCR was taken from a man aged 18 to 29 in good health and CMV-seropositive. The V call is TRBV6-5, the J call TRBJ2-5, with 8 bases lining up with TRBD1. Sequencing input: PBMCs. The CDR3 sequence is CASKNTGGGGWTQYF. CDR3 DNA: TGTGCCAGCAAGAACACAGGGGGTGGGGGTTGGACCCAGTACTTC.